This entry concerns a single T cell receptor (beta chain). Libraries were prepared by immunoSEQ multiplex PCR; TCRdb keeps only in-frame clonotypes and omits some of them. The sample yields approximately 210,000 clones, roughly four fifths seen once. Trimming shortened V by 6 bases and J by 3 bases, and 8 bases separated the two germline ends. The CDR3 covers 12 residues. Germline V gene data show CDR1 as MNHEY and CDR2 as SVGAGI. These data originate in a study of blood T cell repertoires in COVID-19. Sequences were obtained from peripheral blood. The clonotype was recovered from a woman aged 45-59 years with active or convalescent COVID-19. The chain uses TRBV6-5 and TRBJ1-2, with no clear D. The CDR3 sequence: CASRLADYGYTF. As DNA, the CDR3 is TGTGCCAGCAGACTAGCGGACTATGGCTACACCTTC.